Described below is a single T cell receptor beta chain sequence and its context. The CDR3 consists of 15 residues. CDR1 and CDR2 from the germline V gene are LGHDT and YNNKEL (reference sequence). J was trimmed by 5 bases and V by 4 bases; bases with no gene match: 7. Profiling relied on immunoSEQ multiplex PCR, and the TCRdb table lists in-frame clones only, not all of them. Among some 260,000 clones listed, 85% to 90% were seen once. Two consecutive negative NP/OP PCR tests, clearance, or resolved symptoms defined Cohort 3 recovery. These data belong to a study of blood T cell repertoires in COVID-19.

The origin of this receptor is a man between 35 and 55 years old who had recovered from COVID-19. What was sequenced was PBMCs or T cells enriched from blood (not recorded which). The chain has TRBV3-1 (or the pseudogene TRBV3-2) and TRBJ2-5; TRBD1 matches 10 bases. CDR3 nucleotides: TGTGCCAGCAGCCTCCTGACAGGGGGCCTGGAGACCCAGTACTTC. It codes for CASSLLTGGLETQYF.